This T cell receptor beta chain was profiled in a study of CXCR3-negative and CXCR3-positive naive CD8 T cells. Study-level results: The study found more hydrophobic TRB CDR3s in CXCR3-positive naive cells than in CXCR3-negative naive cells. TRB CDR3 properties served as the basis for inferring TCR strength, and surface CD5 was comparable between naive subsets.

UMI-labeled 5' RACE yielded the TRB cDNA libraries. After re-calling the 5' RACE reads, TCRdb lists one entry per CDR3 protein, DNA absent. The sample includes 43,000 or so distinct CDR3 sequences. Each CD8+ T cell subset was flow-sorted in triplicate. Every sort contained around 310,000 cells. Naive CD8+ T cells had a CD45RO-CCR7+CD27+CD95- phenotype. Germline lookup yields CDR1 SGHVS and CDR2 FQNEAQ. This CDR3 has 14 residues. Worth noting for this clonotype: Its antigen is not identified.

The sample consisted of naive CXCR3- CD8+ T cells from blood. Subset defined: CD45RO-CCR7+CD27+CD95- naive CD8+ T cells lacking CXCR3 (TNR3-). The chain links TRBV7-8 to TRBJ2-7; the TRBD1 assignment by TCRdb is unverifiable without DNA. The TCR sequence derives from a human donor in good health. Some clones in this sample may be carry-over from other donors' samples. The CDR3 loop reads CASSPTGYTYEQYF.